This T cell receptor (beta chain) was recovered during a study of shared clonotypes between healthy human individuals. The table lists this clone with a count of one. The data were produced by immunoSEQ multiplex PCR, yet TCRdb's version contains in-frame clones alone and is incomplete. The sample carries 400,000 to 600,000 clones, about 85% recorded once. This CDR3 has 15 amino acids. V was clipped by 0 bases and J by 6 bases; unmatched bases: 6. Germline CDR1 is MNHEY and CDR2 is SVGAGI. The source material was PBMCs. The TCR was taken from a woman between 40 and 50 years old in good health. Some clones in this sample may be carry-over from other donors' samples. The chain employs TRBV6-5 and TRBJ2-7, with 9 bases matching TRBD1. CDR3 sequence reads: CASSYSRQGVGEQYF. The CDR3 coding sequence is TGTGCCAGCAGTTACTCGAGACAGGGGGTGGGCGAGCAGTACTTC.